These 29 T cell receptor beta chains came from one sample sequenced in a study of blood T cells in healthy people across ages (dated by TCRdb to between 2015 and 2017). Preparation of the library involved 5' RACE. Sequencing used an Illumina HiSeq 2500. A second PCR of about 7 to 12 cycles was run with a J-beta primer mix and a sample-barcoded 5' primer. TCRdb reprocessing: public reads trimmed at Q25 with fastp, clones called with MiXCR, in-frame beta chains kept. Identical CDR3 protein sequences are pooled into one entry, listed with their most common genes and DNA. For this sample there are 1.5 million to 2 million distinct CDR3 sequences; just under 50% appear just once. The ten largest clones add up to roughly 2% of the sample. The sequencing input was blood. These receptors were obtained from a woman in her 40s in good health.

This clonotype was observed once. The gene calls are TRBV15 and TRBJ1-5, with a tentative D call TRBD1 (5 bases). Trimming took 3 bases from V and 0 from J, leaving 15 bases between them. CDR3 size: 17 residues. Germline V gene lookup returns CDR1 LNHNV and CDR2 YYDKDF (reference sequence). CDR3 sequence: CATSSTIRGGSNQPQHF. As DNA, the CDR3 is TGTGCCACCAGCAGTACGATTAGGGGTGGTAGCAATCAGCCCCAGCATTTT.

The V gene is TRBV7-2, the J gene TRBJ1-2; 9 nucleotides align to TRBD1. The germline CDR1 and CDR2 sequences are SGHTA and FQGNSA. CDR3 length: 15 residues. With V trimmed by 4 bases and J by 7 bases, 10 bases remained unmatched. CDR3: CASSSYLTGGGGYTF. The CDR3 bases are TGTGCCAGCAGCTCTTATCTCACAGGGGGCGGTGGCTACACCTTC. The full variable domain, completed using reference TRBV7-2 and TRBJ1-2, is GAGVSQSPSNKVTEKGKDVELRCDPISGHTALYWYRQSLGQGLEFLIYFQGNSAPDKSGLPSDRFSAERTGGSVSTLTIQRTQQEDSAVYLCASSSYLTGGGGYTFGSGTRLTVV.

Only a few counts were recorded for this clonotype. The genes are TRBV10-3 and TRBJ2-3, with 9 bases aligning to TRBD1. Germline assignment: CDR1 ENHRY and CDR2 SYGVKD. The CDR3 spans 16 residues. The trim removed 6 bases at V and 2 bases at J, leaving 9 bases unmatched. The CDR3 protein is CAIRGQGRSSTDTQYF. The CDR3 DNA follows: TGTGCCATCAGAGGACAGGGGCGATCTTCCACAGATACGCAGTATTTT.

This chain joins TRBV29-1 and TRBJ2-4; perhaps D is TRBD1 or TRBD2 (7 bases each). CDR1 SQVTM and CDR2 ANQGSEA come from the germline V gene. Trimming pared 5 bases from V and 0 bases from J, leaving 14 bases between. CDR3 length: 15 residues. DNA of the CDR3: TGCAGCGTTCCCTGGGAGGGGGCAGCCAAAAACATTCAGTACTTC. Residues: CSVPWEGAAKNIQYF.

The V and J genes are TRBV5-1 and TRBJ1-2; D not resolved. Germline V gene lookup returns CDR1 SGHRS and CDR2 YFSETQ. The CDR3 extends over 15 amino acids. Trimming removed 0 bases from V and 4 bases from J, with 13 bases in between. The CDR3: CASSLAGGESYGYTF. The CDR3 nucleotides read TGCGCCAGCAGCTTGGCCGGTGGGGAGTCCTATGGCTACACCTTC.

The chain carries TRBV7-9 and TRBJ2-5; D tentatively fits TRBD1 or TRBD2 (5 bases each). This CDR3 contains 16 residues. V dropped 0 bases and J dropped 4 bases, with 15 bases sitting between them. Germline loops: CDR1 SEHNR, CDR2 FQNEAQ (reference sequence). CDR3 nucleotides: TGTGCCAGCAGCTTAGCAGCTTCGTTGGGGGTAGAGACCCAGTACTTC. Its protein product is CASSLAASLGVETQYF.

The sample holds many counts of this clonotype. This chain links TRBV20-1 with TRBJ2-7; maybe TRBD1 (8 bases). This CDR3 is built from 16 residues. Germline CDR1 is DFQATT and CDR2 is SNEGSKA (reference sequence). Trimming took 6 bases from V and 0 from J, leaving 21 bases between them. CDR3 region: CSATESGTGPSYEQYF. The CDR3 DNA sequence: TGCAGTGCCACGGAAAGCGGGACAGGTCCCTCCTACGAGCAGTACTTC.

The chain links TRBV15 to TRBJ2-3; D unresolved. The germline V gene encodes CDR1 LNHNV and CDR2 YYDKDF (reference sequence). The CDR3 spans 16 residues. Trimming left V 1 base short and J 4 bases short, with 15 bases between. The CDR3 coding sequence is TGTGCCACCAGCAGAGTGGGTGGTACAGAGGCAGATACGCAGTATTTT. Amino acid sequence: CATSRVGGTEADTQYF.

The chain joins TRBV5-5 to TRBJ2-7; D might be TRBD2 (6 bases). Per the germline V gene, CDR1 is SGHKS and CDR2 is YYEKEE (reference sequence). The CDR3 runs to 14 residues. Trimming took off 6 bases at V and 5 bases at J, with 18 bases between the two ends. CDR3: CASIPGLTSNEQYF. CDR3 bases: TGTGCCAGCATTCCGGGACTTACGTCCAACGAGCAGTACTTC.

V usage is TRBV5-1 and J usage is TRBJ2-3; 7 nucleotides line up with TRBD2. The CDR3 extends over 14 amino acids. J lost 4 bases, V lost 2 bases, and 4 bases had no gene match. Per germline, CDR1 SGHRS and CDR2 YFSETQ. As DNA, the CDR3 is TGCGCCAGCAGCTTTGGACTAGAGGCAGATACGCAGTATTTT. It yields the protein CASSFGLEADTQYF.

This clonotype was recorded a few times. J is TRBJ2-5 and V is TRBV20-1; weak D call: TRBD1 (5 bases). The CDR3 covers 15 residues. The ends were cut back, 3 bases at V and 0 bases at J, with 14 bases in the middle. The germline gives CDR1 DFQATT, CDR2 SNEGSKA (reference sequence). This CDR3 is CSASWPRADQETQYF. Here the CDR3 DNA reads TGCAGTGCTAGTTGGCCCAGGGCCGACCAAGAGACCCAGTACTTC.

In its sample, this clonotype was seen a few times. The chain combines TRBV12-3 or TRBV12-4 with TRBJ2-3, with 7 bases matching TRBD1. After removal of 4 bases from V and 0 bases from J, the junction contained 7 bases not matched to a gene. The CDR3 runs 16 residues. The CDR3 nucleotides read TGTGCCAGCAGTTACCTTACAGGGGCGAGCACAGATACGCAGTATTTT. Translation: CASSYLTGASTDTQYF.

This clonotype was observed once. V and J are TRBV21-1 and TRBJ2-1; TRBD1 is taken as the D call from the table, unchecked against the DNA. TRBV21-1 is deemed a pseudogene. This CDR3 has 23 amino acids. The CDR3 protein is CASSKVDLPGQGAPDRSYNEQFF. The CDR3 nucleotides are TGTGCCAGCAGCAAGGTAGACCTCCCCGGACAGGGGGCGCCCGATCGCTCCTACAATGAGCAGTTCTTC.

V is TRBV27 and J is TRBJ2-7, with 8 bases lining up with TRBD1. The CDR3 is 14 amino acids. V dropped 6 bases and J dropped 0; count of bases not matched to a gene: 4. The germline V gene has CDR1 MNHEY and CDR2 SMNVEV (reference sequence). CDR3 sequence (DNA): TGTGCCAGCAGGGTACAGGGGGTCTCCTACGAGCAGTACTTC. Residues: CASRVQGVSYEQYF.

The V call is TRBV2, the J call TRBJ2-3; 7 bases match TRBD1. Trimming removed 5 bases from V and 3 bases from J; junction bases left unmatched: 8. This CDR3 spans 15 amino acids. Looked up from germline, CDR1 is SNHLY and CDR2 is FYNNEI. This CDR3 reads CASSPQGWSTDTQYF. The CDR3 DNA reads TGTGCCAGCAGTCCACAGGGGTGGAGTACAGATACGCAGTATTTT.

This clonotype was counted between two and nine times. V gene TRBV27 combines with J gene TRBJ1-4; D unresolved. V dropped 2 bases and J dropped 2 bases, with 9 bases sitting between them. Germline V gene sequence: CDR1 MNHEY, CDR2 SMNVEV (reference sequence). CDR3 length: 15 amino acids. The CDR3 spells CASSLERGTNEKLFF. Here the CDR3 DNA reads TGTGCCAGCAGTTTAGAGAGAGGCACTAATGAAAAACTGTTTTTT.

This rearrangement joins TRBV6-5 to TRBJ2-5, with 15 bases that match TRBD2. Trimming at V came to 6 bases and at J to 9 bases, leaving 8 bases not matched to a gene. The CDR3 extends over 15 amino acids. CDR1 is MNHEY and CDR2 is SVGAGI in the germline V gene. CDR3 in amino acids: CASRGTGLAGGSQYF. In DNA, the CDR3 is TGTGCCAGCAGAGGGACGGGACTAGCGGGGGGATCCCAGTACTTC.

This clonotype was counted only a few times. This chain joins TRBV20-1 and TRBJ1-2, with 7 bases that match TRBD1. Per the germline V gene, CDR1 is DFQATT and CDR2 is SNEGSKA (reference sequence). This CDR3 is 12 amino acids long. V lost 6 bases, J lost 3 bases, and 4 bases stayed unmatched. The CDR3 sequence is CSAPGTDYGYTF. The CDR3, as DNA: TGCAGTGCCCCCGGGACAGACTATGGCTACACCTTC.

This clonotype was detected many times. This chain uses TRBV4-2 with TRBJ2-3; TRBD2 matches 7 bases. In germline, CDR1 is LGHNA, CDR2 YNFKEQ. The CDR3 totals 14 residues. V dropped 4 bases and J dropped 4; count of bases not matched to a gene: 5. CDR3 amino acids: CASSPGLEADTQYF. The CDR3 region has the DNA TGTGCCAGCAGCCCCGGACTAGAGGCAGATACGCAGTATTTT.

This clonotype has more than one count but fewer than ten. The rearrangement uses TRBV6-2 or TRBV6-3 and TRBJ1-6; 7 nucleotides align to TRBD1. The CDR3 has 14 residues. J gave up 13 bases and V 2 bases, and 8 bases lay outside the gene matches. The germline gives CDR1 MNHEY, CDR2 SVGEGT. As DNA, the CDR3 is TGTGCCAGCAGTTACCCCCGGGACAGCATTCCCCTCCACTTT. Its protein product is CASSYPRDSIPLHF.

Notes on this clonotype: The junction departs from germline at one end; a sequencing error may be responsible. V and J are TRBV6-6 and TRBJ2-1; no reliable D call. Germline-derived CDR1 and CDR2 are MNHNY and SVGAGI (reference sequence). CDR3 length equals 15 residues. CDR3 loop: CASSYISSRANEQFF. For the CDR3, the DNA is TGTGCCAGCAGTTATATCTCGTCTCGGGCGAATGAACAGTTCTTC.

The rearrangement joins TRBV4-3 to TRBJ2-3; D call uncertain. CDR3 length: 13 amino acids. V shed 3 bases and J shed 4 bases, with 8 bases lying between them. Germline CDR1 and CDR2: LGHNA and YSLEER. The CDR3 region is CASSHAEPDTQYF. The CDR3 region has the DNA TGCGCCAGCAGCCACGCTGAACCAGATACGCAGTATTTT.

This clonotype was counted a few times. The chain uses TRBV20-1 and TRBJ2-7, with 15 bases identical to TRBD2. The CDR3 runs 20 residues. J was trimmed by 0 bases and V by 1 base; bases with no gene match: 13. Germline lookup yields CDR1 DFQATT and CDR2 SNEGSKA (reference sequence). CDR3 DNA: TGCAGTGCTAGAGCTCTTGGGGGGACTAGCGGGGGGCCGAGCTCCTACGAGCAGTACTTC. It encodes CSARALGGTSGGPSSYEQYF.

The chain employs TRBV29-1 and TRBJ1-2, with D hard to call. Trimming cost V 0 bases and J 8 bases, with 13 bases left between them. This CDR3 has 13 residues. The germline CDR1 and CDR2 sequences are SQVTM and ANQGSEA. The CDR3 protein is CSVEDWSVGGYTF. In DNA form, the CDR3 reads TGCAGCGTTGAAGATTGGTCGGTCGGCGGCTACACCTTC.

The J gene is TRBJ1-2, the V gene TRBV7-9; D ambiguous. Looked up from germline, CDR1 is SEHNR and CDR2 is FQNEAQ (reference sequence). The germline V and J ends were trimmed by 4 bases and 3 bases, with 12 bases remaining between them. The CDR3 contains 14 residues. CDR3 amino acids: CASSSSGEDYGYTF. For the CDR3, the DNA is TGTGCCAGCAGCTCCAGCGGGGAAGACTATGGCTACACCTTC.

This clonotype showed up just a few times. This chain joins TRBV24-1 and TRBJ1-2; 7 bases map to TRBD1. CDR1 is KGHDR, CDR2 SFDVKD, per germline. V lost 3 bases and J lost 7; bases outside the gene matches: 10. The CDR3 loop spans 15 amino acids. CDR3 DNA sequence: TGTGCCACCAGTGATCAACATAACAGGGGCGGTGGCTACACCTTC. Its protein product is CATSDQHNRGGGYTF.

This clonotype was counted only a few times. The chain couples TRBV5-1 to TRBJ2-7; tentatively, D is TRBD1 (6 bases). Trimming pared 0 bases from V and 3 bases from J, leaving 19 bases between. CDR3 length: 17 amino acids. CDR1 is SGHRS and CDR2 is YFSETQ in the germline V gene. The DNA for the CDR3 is TGCGCCAGCAGCTTGGCCAAGTCAGGGGCTGGGAGCTACGAGCAGTACTTC. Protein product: CASSLAKSGAGSYEQYF.

CDR3 amino acids: CASSHQRAGQTAKNIQYF. DNA for the CDR3: TGTGCCAGCAGCCATCAAAGAGCGGGGCAGACTGCCAAAAACATTCAGTACTTC. The chain employs TRBV7-9 and TRBJ2-7; TRBD2 matches at 7 bases. The closer fit of TRBJ2-4 to the DNA end suggests the J call may be wrong. CDR1 and CDR2 from the germline V gene are SEHNR and FQNEAQ (reference sequence). The CDR3 totals 18 residues.

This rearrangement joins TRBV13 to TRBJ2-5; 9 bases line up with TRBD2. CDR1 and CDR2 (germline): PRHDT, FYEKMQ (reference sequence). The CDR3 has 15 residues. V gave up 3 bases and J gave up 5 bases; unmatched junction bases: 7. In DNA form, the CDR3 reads TGTGCCAGCAGCTTGCGGCTAGCGGGGACTGAGACCCAGTACTTC. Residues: CASSLRLAGTETQYF.